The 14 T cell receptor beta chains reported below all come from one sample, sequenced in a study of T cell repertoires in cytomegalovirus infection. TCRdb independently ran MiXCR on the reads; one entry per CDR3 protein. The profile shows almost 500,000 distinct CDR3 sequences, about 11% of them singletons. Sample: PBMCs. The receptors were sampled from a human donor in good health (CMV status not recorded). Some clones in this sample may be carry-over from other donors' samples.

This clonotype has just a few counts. The CDR3 loop reads CASGLVLGTVSGPLHF. The CDR3, as DNA: TGTGCTAGTGGTTTGGTCTTGGGGACAGTCTCGGGCCCCCTCCACTTT. This chain uses TRBV12-5 with TRBJ1-6, with 7 bases fitting TRBD1. Unmatched junction bases numbered 12, after V lost 0 bases and J lost 13 bases. Germline V gene data show CDR1 as LGHNT and CDR2 as FRNRAP. The CDR3 loop spans 16 amino acids. Based on the CDR3 plus reference TRBV12-5 and TRBJ1-6, the full variable domain is DARVTQTPRHKVTEMGQEVTMRCQPILGHNTVFWYRQTMMQGLELLAYFRNRAPLDDSGMPKDRFSAEMPDATLATLKIQPSEPRDSAVYFCASGLVLGTVSGPLHFGNGTRLTVT.

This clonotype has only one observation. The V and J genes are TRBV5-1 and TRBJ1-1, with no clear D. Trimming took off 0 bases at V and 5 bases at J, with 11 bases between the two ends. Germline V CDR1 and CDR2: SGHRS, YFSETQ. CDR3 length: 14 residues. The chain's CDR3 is CASSLGHVSTEAFF. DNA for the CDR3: TGCGCCAGCAGCTTGGGACACGTTAGTACTGAAGCTTTCTTT.

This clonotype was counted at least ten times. As DNA, the CDR3 is TGTGCCAGCAGAAAGACAGGGGAGATACATGAGCAGTTCTTC. Amino acids: CASRKTGEIHEQFF. The chain recombines TRBV12-3 or TRBV12-4 with TRBJ2-1; 8 nucleotides match TRBD1. V dropped 6 bases and J dropped 8; count of bases not matched to a gene: 9. The CDR3 is 14 amino acids.

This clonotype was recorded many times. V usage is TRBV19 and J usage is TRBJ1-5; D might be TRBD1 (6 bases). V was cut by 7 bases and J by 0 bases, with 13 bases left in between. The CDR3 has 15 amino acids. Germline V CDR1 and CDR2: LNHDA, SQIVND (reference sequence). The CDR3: CASNAGQYSNQPQHF. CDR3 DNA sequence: TGTGCCAGTAACGCCGGACAGTATAGCAATCAGCCCCAGCATTTT.

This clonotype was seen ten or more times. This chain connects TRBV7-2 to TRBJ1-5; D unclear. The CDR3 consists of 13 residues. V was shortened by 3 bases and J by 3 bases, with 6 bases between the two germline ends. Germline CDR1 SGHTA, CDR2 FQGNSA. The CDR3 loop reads CASSFGYNQPQHF. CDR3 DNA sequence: TGTGCCAGCAGCTTCGGGTACAATCAGCCCCAGCATTTT.

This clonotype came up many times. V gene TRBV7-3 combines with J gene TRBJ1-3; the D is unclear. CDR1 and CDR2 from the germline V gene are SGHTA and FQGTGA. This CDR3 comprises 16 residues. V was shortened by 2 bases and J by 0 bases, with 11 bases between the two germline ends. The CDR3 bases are TGTGCCAGCAGCTTAGGCCCCGTGAGCTCTGGAAACACCATATATTTT. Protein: CASSLGPVSSGNTIYF.

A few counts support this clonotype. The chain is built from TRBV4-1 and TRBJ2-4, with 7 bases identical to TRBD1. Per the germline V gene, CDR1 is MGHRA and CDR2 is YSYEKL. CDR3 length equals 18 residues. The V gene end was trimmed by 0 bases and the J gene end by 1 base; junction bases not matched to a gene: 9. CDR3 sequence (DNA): TGCGCCAGCAGCCAAGATTTGGGACAGAGGCTCGCCAAAAACATTCAGTACTTC. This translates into CASSQDLGQRLAKNIQYF.

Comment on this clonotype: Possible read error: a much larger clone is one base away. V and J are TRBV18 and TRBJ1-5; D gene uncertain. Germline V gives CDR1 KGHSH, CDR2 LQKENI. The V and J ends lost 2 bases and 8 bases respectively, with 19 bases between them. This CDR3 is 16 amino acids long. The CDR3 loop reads CASSPNKEAGKEPQHF. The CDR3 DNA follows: TGTGCCAGCTCACCAAACAAGGAGGCAGGAAAGGAGCCCCAGCATTTT.

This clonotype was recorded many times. The CDR3: CASSLLAGSYEQFF. The CDR3, as DNA: TGTGCCAGCAGCTTACTAGCGGGGAGCTATGAGCAGTTCTTC. This chain uses TRBV11-3 with TRBJ2-1; 9 nucleotides line up with TRBD2. This CDR3 has 14 residues. The germline gives CDR1 SGHNT, CDR2 YENEEA. V lost 2 bases to trimming and J lost 8 bases; unmatched junction nucleotides: 4.

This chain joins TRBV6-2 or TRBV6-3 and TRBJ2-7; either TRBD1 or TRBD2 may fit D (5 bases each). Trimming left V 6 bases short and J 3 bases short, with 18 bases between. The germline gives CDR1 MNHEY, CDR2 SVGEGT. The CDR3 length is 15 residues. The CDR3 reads CASRAYRDGFYEQYF. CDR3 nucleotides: TGTGCCAGCAGGGCATACCGGGACGGATTCTACGAGCAGTACTTC.

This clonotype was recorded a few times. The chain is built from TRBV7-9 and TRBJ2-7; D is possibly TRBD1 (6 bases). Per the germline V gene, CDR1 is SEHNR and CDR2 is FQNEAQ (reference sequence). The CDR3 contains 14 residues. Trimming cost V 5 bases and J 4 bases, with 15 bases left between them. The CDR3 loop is CASSVSNRVYEQYF. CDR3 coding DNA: TGTGCCAGCAGCGTAAGCAACAGGGTATACGAGCAGTACTTC.

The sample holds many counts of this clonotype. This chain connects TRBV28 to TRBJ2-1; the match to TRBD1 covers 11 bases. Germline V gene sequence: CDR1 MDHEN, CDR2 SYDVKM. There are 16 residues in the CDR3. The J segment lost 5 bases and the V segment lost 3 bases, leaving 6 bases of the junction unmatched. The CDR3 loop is CASSLGTGGNNNEQFF. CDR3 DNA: TGTGCCAGCAGTTTGGGGACAGGGGGAAATAACAATGAGCAGTTCTTC.

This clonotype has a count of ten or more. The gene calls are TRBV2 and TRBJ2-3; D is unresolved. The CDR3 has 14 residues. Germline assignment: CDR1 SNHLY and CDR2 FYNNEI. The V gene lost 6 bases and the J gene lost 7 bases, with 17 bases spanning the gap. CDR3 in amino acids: CASRDDLGPHTQYF. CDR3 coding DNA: TGTGCCAGCAGGGATGACCTAGGCCCCCATACGCAGTATTTT.

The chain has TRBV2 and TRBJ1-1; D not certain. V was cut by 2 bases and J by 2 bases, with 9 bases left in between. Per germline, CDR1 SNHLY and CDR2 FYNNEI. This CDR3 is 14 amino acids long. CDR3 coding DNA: TGTGCCAGCAGTGAAAGCCCAGGAAACACTGAAGCTTTCTTT. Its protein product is CASSESPGNTEAFF.